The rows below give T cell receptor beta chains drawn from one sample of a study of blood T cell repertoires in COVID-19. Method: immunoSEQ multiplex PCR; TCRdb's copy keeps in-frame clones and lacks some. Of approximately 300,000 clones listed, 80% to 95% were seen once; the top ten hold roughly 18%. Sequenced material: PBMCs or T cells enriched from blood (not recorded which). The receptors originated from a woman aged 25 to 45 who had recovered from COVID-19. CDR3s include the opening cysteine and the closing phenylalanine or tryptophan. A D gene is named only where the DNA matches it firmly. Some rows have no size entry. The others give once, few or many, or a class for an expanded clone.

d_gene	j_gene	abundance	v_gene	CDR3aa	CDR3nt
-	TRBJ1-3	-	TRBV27	CASRSRGGRNTIYF	TGTGCCAGCAGGAGTCGGGGAGGTCGAAACACCATATATTTT
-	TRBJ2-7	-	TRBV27	CASSLRGTPSYEQYF	TGTGCCAGCAGTTTAAGGGGGACACCCTCCTACGAGCAGTACTTC
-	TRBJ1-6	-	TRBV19	CASSLQGNSPLHF	TGTGCCAGTAGTTTACAGGGTAATTCACCCCTCCACTTT
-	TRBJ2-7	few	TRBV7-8	CASGLYEQYF	TGTGCCAGCGGACTCTACGAGCAGTACTTC
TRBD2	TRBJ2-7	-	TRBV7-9	CASSLPASGVSYEQYF	TGTGCCAGCAGCTTACCAGCTAGCGGGGTCTCCTACGAGCAGTACTTC
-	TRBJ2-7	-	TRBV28	CASRSTSREQYF	TGTGCCAGCAGATCAACTAGTCGCGAGCAGTACTTC
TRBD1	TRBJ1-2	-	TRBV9	CASSPGTGNYGYTF	TGTGCCAGCAGCCCGGGGACAGGGAACTATGGCTACACCTTC
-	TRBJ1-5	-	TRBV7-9	CASSRSPFGNQPQHF	TGTGCCAGCAGCCGAAGCCCGTTCGGGAATCAGCCCCAGCATTTT
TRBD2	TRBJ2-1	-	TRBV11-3	CASSLGLVSGNEQFF	TGTGCCAGCAGCCTAGGACTAGTTAGTGGCAATGAGCAGTTCTTC
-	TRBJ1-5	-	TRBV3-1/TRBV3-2	CASSQDGLRSQPQHF	TGTGCCAGCAGCCAAGATGGCCTCCGAAGTCAGCCCCAGCATTTT
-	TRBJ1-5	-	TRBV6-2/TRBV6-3	CASSTGWSNQPQHF	TGTGCCAGCAGTACAGGGTGGAGCAATCAGCCCCAGCATTTT
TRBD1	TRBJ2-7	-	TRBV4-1	CASSPVTVPGGTEQYF	TGCGCCAGCAGCCCGGTGACGGTCCCAGGGGGTACCGAGCAGTACTTC
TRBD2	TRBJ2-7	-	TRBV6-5	CASSYYLGGGYEQYF	TGTGCCAGCAGTTACTACTTGGGCGGGGGATACGAGCAGTACTTC
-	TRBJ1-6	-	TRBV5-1	CASSPTENNSPLHF	TGCGCCAGCAGCCCAACAGAGAATAATTCACCCCTCCACTTT
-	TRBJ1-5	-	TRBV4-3	CASSQGAGGAGQPQHF	TGCGCCAGCAGCCAAGGCGCTGGGGGGGCTGGGCAGCCCCAGCATTTT
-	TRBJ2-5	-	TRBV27	CASSFRGQETQYF	TGTGCCAGCAGTTTTCGGGGGCAAGAGACCCAGTACTTC
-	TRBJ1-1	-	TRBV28	CASSLMGSTEAFF	TGTGCCAGCAGTTTGATGGGGAGCACTGAAGCTTTCTTT
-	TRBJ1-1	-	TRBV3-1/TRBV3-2	CASSRQGNTEAFF	TGTGCCAGCAGCCGCCAGGGGAACACTGAAGCTTTCTTT
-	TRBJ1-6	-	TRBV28	CASSLENSPLHF	TGTGCCAGCAGTTTAGAGAATTCACCCCTCCACTTT
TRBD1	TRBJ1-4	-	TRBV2	CASRRKGQVFEKLFF	TGTGCCAGCAGACGGAAAGGACAGGTTTTTGAAAAACTGTTTTTT
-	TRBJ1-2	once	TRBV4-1	CASSPGHPTDYGYTF	TGCGCCAGCAGCCCGGGACACCCGACAGACTATGGCTACACCTTC
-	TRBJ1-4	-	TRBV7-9	CASTSQDEKLFF	TGTGCCAGCACAAGCCAAGATGAAAAACTGTTTTTT
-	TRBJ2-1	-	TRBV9	CASSADSYNEQFF	TGTGCCAGCAGCGCGGACAGCTACAATGAGCAGTTCTTC
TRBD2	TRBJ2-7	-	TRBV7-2	CASSRTSGAYEQYF	TGTGCCAGCAGTAGAACTAGCGGGGCCTACGAGCAGTACTTC
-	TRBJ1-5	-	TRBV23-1	CASSQSAQTAGDQPQHF	TGCGCCAGCAGTCAATCGGCCCAGACTGCGGGGGATCAGCCCCAGCATTTT
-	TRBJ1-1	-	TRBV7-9	CASSGGLRHTEAFF	TGTGCCAGCAGCGGCGGACTGAGGCACACTGAAGCTTTCTTT
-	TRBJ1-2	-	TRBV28	CASSLGRGYTF	TGTGCCAGCAGTTTGGGGCGGGGCTACACCTTC
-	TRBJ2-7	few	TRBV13	CASSTRGTGNYEQYF	TGTGCCAGCAGCACCCGGGGGACGGGGAACTACGAGCAGTACTTC
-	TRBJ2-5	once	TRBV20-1	CSATGETQYF	TGCAGTGCTACGGGAGAGACCCAGTACTTC
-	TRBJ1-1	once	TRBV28	CASSSQGVKAFF	TGTGCCAGCAGTTCACAGGGAGTCAAAGCTTTCTTT
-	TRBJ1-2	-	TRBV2	CASSGQTLYYGYTF	TGTGCCAGCAGCGGACAGACGCTCTACTATGGCTACACCTTC
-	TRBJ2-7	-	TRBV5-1	CASSLDGRPYEQYF	TGCGCCAGCAGCTTGGACGGGAGACCCTACGAGCAGTACTTC
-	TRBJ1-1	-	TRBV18	CASSPGQGNTEAFF	TGTGCCAGCTCACCAGGGCAGGGGAACACTGAAGCTTTCTTT
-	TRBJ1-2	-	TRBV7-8	CASSQAGAGSLYGYTF	TGTGCCAGCAGCCAAGCAGGGGCGGGATCCCTCTATGGCTACACCTTC
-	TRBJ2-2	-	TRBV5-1	CASSSWGRVNTGELFF	TGCGCCAGCAGCTCTTGGGGCAGGGTCAACACCGGGGAGCTGTTTTTT
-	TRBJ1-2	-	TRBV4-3	CASSQDPHGGYTF	TGCGCCAGCAGCCAAGATCCTCACGGTGGCTACACCTTC
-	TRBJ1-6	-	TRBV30	CAWRDIWNSPLHF	TGTGCCTGGAGGGACATTTGGAATTCACCCCTCCACTTT
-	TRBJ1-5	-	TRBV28	CASSLSGAQPQHF	TGTGCCAGCAGTTTATCAGGGGCCCAGCCCCAGCATTTT
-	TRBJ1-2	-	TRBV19	CASSAMEWTDYGYTF	TGTGCCAGTAGTGCCATGGAATGGACAGACTATGGCTACACCTTC
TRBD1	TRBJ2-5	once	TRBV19	CASSHRGFGRETQYF	TGTGCCAGTAGTCACAGGGGGTTCGGTCGAGAGACCCAGTACTTC
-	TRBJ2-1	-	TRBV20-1	CSARVQGEQFF	TGCAGTGCTAGAGTGCAGGGAGAGCAGTTCTTC
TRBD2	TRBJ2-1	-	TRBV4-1	CASSRTLAGFYNEQFF	TGCGCCAGCAGCCGAACCCTAGCGGGTTTCTACAATGAGCAGTTCTTC
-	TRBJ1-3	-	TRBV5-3	CARAGGNTIYF	TGTGCCAGAGCGGGTGGAAACACCATATATTTT
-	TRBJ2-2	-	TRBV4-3	CASSQDTRVAGELFF	TGCGCCAGCAGCCAAGATACCAGGGTCGCCGGGGAGCTGTTTTTT
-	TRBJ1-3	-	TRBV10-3	CACCTVQDTIYF	TGTGCCTGCTGTACCGTCCAGGACACCATATATTTT
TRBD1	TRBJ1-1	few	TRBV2	CAISTGPDTEAFF	TGTGCCATTTCGACAGGGCCGGACACTGAAGCTTTCTTT
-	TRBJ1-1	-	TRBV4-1	CASSQIPGLMNTEAFF	TGCGCCAGCAGCCAAATCCCGGGACTGATGAACACTGAAGCTTTCTTT
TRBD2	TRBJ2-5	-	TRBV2	CASRGGLAGQETQYF	TGTGCCAGCAGGGGGGGACTAGCGGGACAAGAGACCCAGTACTTC